The 9 T cell receptor beta chains reported below all come from one sample, sequenced in a study of T cells after yellow fever vaccination. A single record per CDR3 protein comes from TCRdb applying MiXCR to the 5' RACE reads. The sample includes 450,000 to 600,000 distinct CDR3 sequences, roughly 12% seen only once; the top ten take 11% to 15%. This specimen consisted of PBMCs, obtained on the day of the yellow fever booster vaccination. Receptors originate from a man aged 30 to 39 who received the YFV17D yellow fever vaccine.

This clonotype was seen a handful of times. The V and J genes are TRBV5-1 and TRBJ2-7; a weak D match, TRBD2 (6 bases). Deletions cut 3 bases from V and 3 bases from J, with 10 bases between. CDR1 is SGHRS, CDR2 YFSETQ, per germline. CDR3 length: 13 amino acids. This chain's CDR3 is CASSSGTYYEQYF. Written as DNA, the CDR3 is TGCGCCAGCAGCTCCGGGACTTACTACGAGCAGTACTTC.

This chain links TRBV7-9 with TRBJ1-2, with a weak D call TRBD1 (6 bases). The V gene's germline CDR1 is SEHNR and CDR2 FQNEAQ (reference sequence). Between the trimmed V and J ends, which lost 5 bases and 4 bases, there was a span of 17 bases. The CDR3 has 15 residues. DNA of the CDR3: TGTGCCAGCAGCGTACAGGGTCGACTTACCTATGGCTACACCTTC. Its translation: CASSVQGRLTYGYTF. Drawing the rest from reference TRBV7-9 and TRBJ1-2, the complete variable domain is DTGVSQNPRHKITKRGQNVTFRCDPISEHNRLYWYRQTLGQGPEFLTYFQNEAQLEKSRLLSDRFSAERPKGSFSTLEIQRTEQGDSAMYLCASSVQGRLTYGYTFGSGTRLTVV.

The sample holds a few counts of this clonotype. The V call is TRBV11-2, the J call TRBJ2-7, with 11 bases identical to TRBD2. This CDR3 is built from 14 residues. Germline trimming cut 10 bases from V and 0 bases from J; bases unmatched to any gene: 5. Germline V gene data show CDR1 as SGHAT and CDR2 as FQNNGV. The CDR3: CAIGLAGFSYEQYF. The CDR3 nucleotides read TGTGCCATTGGACTAGCGGGTTTCTCCTACGAGCAGTACTTC. The complete variable domain, with remaining parts taken from reference TRBV11-2 and TRBJ2-7, reads EAGVAQSPRYKIIEKRQSVAFWCNPISGHATLYWYQQILGQGPKLLIQFQNNGVVDDSQLPKDRFSAERLKGVDSTLKIQPAKLEDSAVYLCAIGLAGFSYEQYFGPGTRLTVT.

This clonotype was detected only once. The final CDR3 position lacks the conserved phenylalanine or tryptophan, pointing to a likely read error. V and J are TRBV3-1 and TRBJ2-7; D may be TRBD2 (6 bases). This CDR3 spans 13 amino acids. Germline V gives CDR1 LGHDT, CDR2 YNNKEL (reference sequence). V lost 5 bases and J lost 3, with 11 bases in between. The CDR3 DNA reads TGTGCCAGCAGCTTCGGGACTTTCTACGAGCAGTACTCC. Protein sequence: CASSFGTFYEQYS.

In this sample, this clonotype turned up a few times. The rearrangement uses TRBV2 and TRBJ2-3; unclear D gene. The CDR3 covers 14 residues. Germline V gene sequence: CDR1 SNHLY, CDR2 FYNNEI. V lost 5 bases and J lost 4, with 13 bases in between. The CDR3 loop is CASSSQSGSDTQYF. Written as DNA, the CDR3 is TGTGCCAGCAGTTCCCAAAGTGGGTCAGATACGCAGTATTTT.

This clonotype was seen more than once but under ten times. The J gene is TRBJ2-7, the V gene TRBV25-1, with 9 positions matching TRBD1. The J segment lost 7 bases and the V segment lost 1 base, leaving 8 bases of the junction unmatched. This CDR3 is 15 amino acids long. CDR1 is MGHDK, CDR2 SYGVNS, per germline. The CDR3 protein is CASSEWRGQGEEQYF. DNA for the CDR3: TGTGCCAGCAGTGAATGGCGGGGACAGGGCGAGGAGCAGTACTTC.

This clonotype was seen more than once but under ten times. The chain uses TRBV5-1 and TRBJ1-4, with D hard to call. Germline CDR1 SGHRS, CDR2 YFSETQ. Trimming left V 4 bases short and J 8 bases short, with 12 bases between. CDR3 length: 13 amino acids. For the CDR3, the DNA is TGCGCCAGCAGCGAGGTATTAGGGGAAAAACTGTTTTTT. Translated: CASSEVLGEKLFF.

This clonotype showed up just a few times. The gene calls are TRBV7-2 and TRBJ2-2, with TRBD2 matching 7 bases. Germline trimming cut 1 base from V and 5 bases from J; bases unmatched to any gene: 4. The CDR3 covers 15 residues. Germline V gene lookup returns CDR1 SGHTA and CDR2 FQGNSA. The CDR3 DNA is TGTGCCAGCAGCTTAGGGGGGGGATGGACCGGGGAGCTGTTTTTT. Translating it yields CASSLGGGWTGELFF.

J is TRBJ2-5 and V is TRBV7-9, with 10 bases fitting TRBD1. This CDR3 has 15 amino acids. J lost 4 bases, V lost 5 bases, and 7 bases had no gene match. Germline V lookup: CDR1 SEHNR, CDR2 FQNEAQ (reference sequence). CDR3 residues: CASSRRRTGGETQYF. In nucleotides, the CDR3 is TGTGCCAGCAGCCGCCGCAGGACAGGGGGAGAGACCCAGTACTTC.